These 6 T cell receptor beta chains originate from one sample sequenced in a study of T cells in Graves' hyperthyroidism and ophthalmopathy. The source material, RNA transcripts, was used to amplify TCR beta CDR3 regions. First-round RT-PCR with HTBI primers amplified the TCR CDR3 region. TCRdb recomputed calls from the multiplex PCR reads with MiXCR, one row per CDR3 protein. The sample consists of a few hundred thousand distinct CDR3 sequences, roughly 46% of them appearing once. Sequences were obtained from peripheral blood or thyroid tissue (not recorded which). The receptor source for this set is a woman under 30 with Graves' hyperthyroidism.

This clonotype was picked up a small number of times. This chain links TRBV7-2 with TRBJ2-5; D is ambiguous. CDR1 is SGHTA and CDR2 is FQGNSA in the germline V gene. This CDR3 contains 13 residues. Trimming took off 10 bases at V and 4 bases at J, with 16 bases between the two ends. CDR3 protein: CATISSAGETQYF. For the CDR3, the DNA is TGTGCCACTATCTCGTCCGCCGGAGAGACCCAGTACTTC.

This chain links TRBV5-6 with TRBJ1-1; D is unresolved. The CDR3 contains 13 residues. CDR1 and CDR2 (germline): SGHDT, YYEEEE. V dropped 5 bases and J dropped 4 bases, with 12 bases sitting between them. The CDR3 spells CASRKVLFTEAFF. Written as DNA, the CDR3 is TGTGCCAGCAGAAAAGTTCTATTCACTGAAGCTTTCTTT. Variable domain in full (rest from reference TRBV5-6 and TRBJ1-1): DAGVTQSPTHLIKTRGQQVTLRCSPKSGHDTVSWYQQALGQGPQFIFQYYEEEERQRGNFPDRFSGHQFPNYSSELNVNALLLGDSALYLCASRKVLFTEAFFGQGTRLTVV.

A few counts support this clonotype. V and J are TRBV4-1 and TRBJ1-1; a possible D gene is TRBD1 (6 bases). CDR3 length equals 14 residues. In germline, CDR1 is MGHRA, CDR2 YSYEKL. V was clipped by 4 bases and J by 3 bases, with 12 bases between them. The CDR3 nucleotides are TGCGCCAGCAGCCCAAGGGGGTACGACACTGAAGCTTTCTTT. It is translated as CASSPRGYDTEAFF.

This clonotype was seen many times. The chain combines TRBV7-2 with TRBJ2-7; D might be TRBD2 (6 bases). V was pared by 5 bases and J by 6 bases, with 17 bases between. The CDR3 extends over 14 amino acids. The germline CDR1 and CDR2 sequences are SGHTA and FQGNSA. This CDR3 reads CASSQLAGGSEQYF. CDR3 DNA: TGTGCCAGCAGCCAACTAGCAGGAGGATCCGAGCAGTACTTC.

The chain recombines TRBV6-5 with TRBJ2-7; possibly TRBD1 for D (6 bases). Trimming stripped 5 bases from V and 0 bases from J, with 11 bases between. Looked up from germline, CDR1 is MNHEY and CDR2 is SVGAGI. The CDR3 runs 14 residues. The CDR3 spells CASSGDRLSYEQYF. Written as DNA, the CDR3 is TGTGCCAGCAGTGGCGACAGGCTCTCCTACGAGCAGTACTTC.

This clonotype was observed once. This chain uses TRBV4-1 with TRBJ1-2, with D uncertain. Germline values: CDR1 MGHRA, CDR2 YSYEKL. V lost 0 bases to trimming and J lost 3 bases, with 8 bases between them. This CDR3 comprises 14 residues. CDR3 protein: CASSQDQGYYGYTF. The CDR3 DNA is TGCGCCAGCAGCCAAGATCAAGGATACTATGGCTACACCTTC.